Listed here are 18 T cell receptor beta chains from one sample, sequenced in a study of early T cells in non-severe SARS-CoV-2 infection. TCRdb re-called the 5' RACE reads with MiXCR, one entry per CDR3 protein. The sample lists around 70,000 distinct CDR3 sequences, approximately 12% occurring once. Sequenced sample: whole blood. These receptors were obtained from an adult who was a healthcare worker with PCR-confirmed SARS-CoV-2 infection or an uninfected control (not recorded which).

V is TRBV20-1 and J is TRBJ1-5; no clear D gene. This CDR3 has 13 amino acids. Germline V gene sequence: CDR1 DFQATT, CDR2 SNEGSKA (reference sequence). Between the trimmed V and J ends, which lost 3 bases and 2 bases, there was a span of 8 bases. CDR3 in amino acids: CSARQDGNQPQHF. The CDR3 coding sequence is TGCAGTGCTAGGCAGGATGGCAATCAGCCCCAGCATTTT.

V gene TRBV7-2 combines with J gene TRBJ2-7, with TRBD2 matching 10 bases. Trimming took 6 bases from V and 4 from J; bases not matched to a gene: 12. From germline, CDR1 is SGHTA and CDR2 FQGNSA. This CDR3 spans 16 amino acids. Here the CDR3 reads CASRTPGLANYYEQYF. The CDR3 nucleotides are TGTGCCAGCAGAACTCCGGGACTAGCGAACTATTACGAGCAGTACTTC.

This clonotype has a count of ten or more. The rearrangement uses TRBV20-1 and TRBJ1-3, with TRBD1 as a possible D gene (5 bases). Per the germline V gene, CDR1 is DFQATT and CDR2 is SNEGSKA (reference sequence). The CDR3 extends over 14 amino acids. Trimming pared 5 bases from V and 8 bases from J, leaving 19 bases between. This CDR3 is CSAPPSGAADTIYF. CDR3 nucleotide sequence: TGCAGTGCTCCACCTTCCGGGGCGGCAGACACCATATATTTT.

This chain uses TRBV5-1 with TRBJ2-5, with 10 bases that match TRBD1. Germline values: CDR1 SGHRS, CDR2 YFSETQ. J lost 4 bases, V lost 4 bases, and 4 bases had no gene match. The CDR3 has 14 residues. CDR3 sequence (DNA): TGCGCCAGCAGCCGAGGGACAGGGGCAGAGACCCAGTACTTC. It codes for CASSRGTGAETQYF.

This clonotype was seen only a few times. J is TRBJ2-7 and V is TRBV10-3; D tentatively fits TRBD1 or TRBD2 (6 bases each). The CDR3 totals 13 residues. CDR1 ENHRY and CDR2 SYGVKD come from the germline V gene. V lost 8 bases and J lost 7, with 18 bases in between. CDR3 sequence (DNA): TGTGCCATCGGGGGGCGGCGGGTCCTGGAGCAGTACTTC. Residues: CAIGGRRVLEQYF.

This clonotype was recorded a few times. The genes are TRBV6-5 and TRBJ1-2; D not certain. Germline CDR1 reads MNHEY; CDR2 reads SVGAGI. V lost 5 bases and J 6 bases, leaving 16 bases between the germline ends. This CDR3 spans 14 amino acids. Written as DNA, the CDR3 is TGTGCCAGCAGTCTAAGATCAGAGAAAGATGGCTACACCTTC. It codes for CASSLRSEKDGYTF.

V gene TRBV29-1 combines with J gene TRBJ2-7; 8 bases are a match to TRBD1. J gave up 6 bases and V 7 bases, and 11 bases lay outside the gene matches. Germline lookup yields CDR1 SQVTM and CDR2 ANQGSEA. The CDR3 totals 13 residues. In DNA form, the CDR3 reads TGCAGCGCCCAGCGGCAGGGGGCGCGCGAGCAGTACTTC. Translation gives CSAQRQGAREQYF.

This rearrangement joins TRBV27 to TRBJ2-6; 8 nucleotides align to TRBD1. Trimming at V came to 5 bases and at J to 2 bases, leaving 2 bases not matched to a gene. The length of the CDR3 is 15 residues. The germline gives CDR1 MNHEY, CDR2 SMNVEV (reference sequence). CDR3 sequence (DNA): TGTGCCAGCAGTCAGACAGGGGCTGGGGCCAACGTCCTGACTTTC. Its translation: CASSQTGAGANVLTF.

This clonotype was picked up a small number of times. The CDR3 here is CASSGTGGYEYF. CDR3 sequence (DNA): TGTGCCAGCAGCGGGACAGGGGGCTATGAGTACTTC. The gene calls are TRBV5-5 and TRBJ2-7; 12 bases map to TRBD1. J lost 11 bases, V lost 4 bases, and 4 bases had no gene match. This CDR3 has 12 amino acids. Germline V gives CDR1 SGHKS, CDR2 YYEKEE (reference sequence).

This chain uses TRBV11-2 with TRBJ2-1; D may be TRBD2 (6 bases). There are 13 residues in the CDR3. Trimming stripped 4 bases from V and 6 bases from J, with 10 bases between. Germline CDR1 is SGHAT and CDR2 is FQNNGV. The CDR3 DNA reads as TGTGCCAGCAGCTGGGGACTCCCCAATGAGCAGTTCTTC. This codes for CASSWGLPNEQFF.

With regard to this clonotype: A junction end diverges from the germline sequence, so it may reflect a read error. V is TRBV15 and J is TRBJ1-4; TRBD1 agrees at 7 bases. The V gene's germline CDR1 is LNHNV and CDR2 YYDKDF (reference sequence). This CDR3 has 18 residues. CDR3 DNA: TGTGCCACCAGCGACACCTTCGATGGAACAGGGGTCGGCGAAAAACTGTCTTTT. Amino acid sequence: CATSDTFDGTGVGEKLSF.

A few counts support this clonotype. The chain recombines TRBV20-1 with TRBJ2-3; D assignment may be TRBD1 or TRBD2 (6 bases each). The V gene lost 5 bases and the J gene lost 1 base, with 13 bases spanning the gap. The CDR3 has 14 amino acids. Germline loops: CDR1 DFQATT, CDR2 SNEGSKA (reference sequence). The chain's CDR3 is CSASWGAGTDTQYF. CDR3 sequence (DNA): TGCAGTGCTTCTTGGGGGGCCGGCACAGATACGCAGTATTTT.

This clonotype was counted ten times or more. In DNA, the CDR3 is TGTGCCAGCAGCCCGGACTTTGGTGCTGAAGCTTTCTTT. Protein sequence: CASSPDFGAEAFF. This rearrangement joins TRBV7-9 to TRBJ1-1; D is unresolved. The CDR3 contains 13 residues. V shed 5 bases and J shed 6 bases, with 13 bases lying between them. Germline loops: CDR1 SEHNR, CDR2 FQNEAQ (reference sequence).

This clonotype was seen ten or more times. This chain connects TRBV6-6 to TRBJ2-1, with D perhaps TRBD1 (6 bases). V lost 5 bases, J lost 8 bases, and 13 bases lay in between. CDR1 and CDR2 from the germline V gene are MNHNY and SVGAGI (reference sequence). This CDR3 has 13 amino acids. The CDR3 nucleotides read TGTGCCAGCAGTGGTCAGGGGCGCCATGAGCAGTTCTTC. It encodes CASSGQGRHEQFF.

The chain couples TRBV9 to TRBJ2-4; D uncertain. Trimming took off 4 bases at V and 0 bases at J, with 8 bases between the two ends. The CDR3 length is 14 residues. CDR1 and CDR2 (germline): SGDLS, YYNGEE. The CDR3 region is CASSPEVAKNIQYF. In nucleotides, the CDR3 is TGTGCCAGCAGCCCTGAAGTAGCCAAAAACATTCAGTACTTC.

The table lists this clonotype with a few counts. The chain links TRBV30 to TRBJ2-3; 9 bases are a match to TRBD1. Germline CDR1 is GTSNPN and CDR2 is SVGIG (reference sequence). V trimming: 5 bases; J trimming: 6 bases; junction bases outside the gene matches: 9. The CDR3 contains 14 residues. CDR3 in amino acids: CAWVGGTGLDTQYF. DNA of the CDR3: TGTGCCTGGGTTGGAGGGACAGGGCTGGATACGCAGTATTTT.

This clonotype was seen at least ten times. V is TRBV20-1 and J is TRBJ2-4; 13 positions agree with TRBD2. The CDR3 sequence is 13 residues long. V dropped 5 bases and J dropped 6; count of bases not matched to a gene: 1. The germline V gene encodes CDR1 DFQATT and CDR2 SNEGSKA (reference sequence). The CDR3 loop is CSARLAGGNIQYF. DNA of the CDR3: TGCAGTGCTCGACTAGCGGGGGGAAACATTCAGTACTTC.

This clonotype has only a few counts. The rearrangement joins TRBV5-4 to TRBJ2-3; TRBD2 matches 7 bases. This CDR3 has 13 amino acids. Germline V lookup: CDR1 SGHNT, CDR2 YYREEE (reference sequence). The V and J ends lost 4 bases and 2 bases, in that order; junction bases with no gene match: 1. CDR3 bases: TGTGCCAGCAGCGCGGGGGTCACAGATACGCAGTATTTT. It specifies CASSAGVTDTQYF.